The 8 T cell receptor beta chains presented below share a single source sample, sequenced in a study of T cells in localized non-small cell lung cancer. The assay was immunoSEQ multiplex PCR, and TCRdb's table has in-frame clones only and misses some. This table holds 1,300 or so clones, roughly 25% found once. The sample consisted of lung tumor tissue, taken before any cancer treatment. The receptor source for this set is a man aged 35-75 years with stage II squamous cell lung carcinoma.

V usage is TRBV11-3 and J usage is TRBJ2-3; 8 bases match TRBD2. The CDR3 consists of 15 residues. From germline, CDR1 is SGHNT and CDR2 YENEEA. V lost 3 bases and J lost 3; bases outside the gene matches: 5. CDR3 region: CASSLIAGLTDTQYF. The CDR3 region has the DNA TGTGCCAGCAGCTTGATAGCGGGATTAACAGATACGCAGTATTTT.

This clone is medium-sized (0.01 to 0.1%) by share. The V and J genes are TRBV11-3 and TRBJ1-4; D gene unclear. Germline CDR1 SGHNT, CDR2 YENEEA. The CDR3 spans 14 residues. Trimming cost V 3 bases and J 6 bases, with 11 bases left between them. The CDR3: CASSFEGVDEKLFF. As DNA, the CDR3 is TGTGCCAGCAGCTTTGAGGGCGTGGATGAAAAACTGTTTTTT.

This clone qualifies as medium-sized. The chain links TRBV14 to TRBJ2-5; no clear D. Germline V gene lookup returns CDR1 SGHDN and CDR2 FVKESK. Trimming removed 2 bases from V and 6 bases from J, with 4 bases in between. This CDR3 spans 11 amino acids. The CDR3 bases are TGTGCCAGCAGCCAACAACAGACCCAGTACTTC. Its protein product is CASSQQQTQYF.

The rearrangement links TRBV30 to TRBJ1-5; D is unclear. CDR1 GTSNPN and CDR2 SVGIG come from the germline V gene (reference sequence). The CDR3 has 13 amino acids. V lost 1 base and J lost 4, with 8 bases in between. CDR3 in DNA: TGTGCCTGGAGTGGCGGTTTAAATCAGCCCCAGCATTTT. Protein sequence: CAWSGGLNQPQHF.

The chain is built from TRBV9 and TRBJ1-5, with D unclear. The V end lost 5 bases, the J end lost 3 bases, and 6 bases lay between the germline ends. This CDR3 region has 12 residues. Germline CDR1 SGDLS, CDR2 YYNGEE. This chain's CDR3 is CASSEPNQPQHF. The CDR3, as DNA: TGTGCCAGCAGTGAACCCAATCAGCCCCAGCATTTT.

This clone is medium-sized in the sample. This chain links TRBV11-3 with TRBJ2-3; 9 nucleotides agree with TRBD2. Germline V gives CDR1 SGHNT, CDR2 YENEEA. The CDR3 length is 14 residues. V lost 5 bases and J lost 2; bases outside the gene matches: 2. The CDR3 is CASSPSGNTDTQYF. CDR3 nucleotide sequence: TGTGCCAGCAGCCCTAGCGGGAACACAGATACGCAGTATTTT.

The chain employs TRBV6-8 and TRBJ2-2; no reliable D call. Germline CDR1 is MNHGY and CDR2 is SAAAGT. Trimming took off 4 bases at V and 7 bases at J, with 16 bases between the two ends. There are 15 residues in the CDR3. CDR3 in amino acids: CASSSAVVAFGELFF. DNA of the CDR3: TGTGCCAGCAGTTCCGCCGTGGTAGCCTTCGGGGAGCTGTTTTTT.

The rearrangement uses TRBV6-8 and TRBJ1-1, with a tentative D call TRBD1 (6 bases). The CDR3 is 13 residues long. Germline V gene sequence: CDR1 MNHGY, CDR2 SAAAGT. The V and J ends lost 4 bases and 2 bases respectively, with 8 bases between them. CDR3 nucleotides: TGTGCCAGCAGTTGGGACACCAACACTGAAGCTTTCTTT. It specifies CASSWDTNTEAFF.